This T cell receptor beta chain was identified in a study of sequential checkpoint blockade in melanoma. This clone was detected once. The treatment here: randomized to nivolumab then ipilimumab (arm A) or the reverse (arm B). CDR1 and CDR2 (germline): MDHEN, SYDVKM. V was clipped by 5 bases and J by 5 bases; unmatched bases: 5. This CDR3 has 15 residues. Sequencing was performed with immunoSEQ multiplex PCR; in TCRdb, only in-frame clones are kept and a portion is missing. The profile covers about 10,000 clones, with roughly 25% appearing a single time and approximately 12% taken by the ten largest. This clonotype was obtained from a human donor with melanoma. V usage is TRBV28 and J usage is TRBJ1-5; TRBD1 matches at 11 bases. The sequenced sample was tumor tissue (inferred from file names), obtained from a patient given nivolumab and ipilimumab in sequence. CDR3 region: CASSAGQGADQPQHF. Here the CDR3 DNA reads TGTGCCAGCAGTGCAGGACAGGGGGCGGATCAGCCCCAGCATTTT.